A single sample is the source of the 20 T cell receptor beta chains below, sequenced in a study of blood T cell repertoires in COVID-19. The assay was immunoSEQ multiplex PCR, and TCRdb's table has in-frame clones only and misses some. This repertoire shows about 36,000 clones, around four fifths found once; its top ten account for around an eighth. Sample: peripheral blood. The receptors derive from a human donor in a cohort sampled during active COVID-19.

The genes are TRBV30 and TRBJ2-3; weak D call: TRBD2 (6 bases). The CDR3 extends over 16 amino acids. Germline CDR1 GTSNPN, CDR2 SVGIG (reference sequence). The ends were cut back, 2 bases at V and 0 bases at J, with 15 bases in the middle. CDR3 nucleotide sequence: TGTGCCTGGAGTAACCCGCGGGGATTGAGCACAGATACGCAGTATTTT. Protein: CAWSNPRGLSTDTQYF.

The rearrangement uses TRBV7-9 and TRBJ2-1; TRBD1 aligns across 8 bases. CDR1 is SEHNR, CDR2 FQNEAQ, per germline (reference sequence). V lost 5 bases and J lost 6; bases outside the gene matches: 3. CDR3 length equals 13 residues. CDR3 in amino acids: CASSLTGANEQFF. CDR3 DNA sequence: TGTGCCAGCAGCCTGACAGGGGCCAATGAGCAGTTCTTC.

This clone was seen once. The V and J genes are TRBV5-8 and TRBJ2-5; 9 bases are a match to TRBD1. From germline, CDR1 is SGHTS and CDR2 YDEGEE. The J segment lost 4 bases and the V segment lost 5 bases, leaving 6 bases of the junction unmatched. CDR3 size: 14 residues. The CDR3 DNA reads TGTGCCAGCAGACCCACAGGGGGCGTAGAGACCCAGTACTTC. It specifies CASRPTGGVETQYF.

The rearrangement links TRBV20-1 to TRBJ1-4, with D uncertain. This CDR3 is built from 17 residues. Germline loops: CDR1 DFQATT, CDR2 SNEGSKA (reference sequence). The germline V and J ends were trimmed by 3 bases and 0 bases, with 17 bases remaining between them. CDR3 DNA: TGCAGTGCTAGTCCCACGACTCTCGTTGCAACTAATGAAAAACTGTTTTTT. Translating it yields CSASPTTLVATNEKLFF.

This sequence joins TRBV7-8 and TRBJ2-5; TRBD2 is a possible D gene (5 bases). CDR3 length: 16 amino acids. V dropped 5 bases and J dropped 2 bases, with 18 bases sitting between them. Germline V CDR1 and CDR2: SGHVS, FQNEAQ. The CDR3 region has the DNA TGTGCCAGCAGCCCCGGACTTTCCTACACACAAGAGACCCAGTACTTC. Its protein product is CASSPGLSYTQETQYF.

V and J are TRBV5-1 and TRBJ2-3, with D perhaps matching TRBD2 (5 bases). From germline, CDR1 is SGHRS and CDR2 YFSETQ. The CDR3 is 13 residues long. Trimming removed 4 bases at V and 5 bases at J, with 11 bases between. CDR3 nucleotides: TGCGCCAGCAGCCGGGATCAATTAGATACGCAGTATTTT. It yields the protein CASSRDQLDTQYF. Based on the CDR3 plus reference TRBV5-1 and TRBJ2-3, the full variable domain is KAGVTQTPRYLIKTRGQQVTLSCSPISGHRSVSWYQQTPGQGLQFLFEYFSETQRNKGNFPGRFSGRQFSNSRSEMNVSTLELGDSALYLCASSRDQLDTQYFGPGTRLTVL.

This clone was counted a single time. The chain combines TRBV7-2 with TRBJ2-6, with D possibly matching TRBD1 (7 bases). From germline, CDR1 is SGHTA and CDR2 FQGNSA. The germline V and J ends were trimmed by 5 bases and 2 bases, with 16 bases remaining between them. The CDR3 runs 17 residues. CDR3 sequence reads: CASSARGRGAGANVLTF. The DNA of the CDR3 is TGTGCCAGCAGCGCTAGAGGCAGGGGGGCTGGGGCCAACGTCCTGACTTTC.

V is TRBV30 and J is TRBJ1-5; TRBD1 matches 9 bases. Germline V CDR1 and CDR2: GTSNPN, SVGIG (reference sequence). The ends lost 5 bases at V and 10 bases at J; junction bases unmatched: 12. The CDR3 is made up of 14 amino acids. Here the CDR3 reads CAWARDRDGSPQHF. In DNA form, the CDR3 reads TGTGCCTGGGCCCGGGACAGGGACGGGTCTCCCCAGCATTTT.

The J gene is TRBJ1-2, the V gene TRBV9, with 10 positions matching TRBD1. Germline V gene data show CDR1 as SGDLS and CDR2 as YYNGEE. Losses at the gene ends were 4 bases for V and 8 bases for J; bases not matched to a gene: 11. The CDR3 totals 15 residues. CDR3 residues: CASSPSGTGDEGYTF. The CDR3 DNA reads as TGTGCCAGCAGCCCTAGCGGGACAGGGGATGAGGGCTACACCTTC.

Written as DNA, the CDR3 is TGTGCCAGCTCACTCCAGACAGGGAACACTGAAGCTTTCTTT. This translates into CASSLQTGNTEAFF. V usage is TRBV18 and J usage is TRBJ1-1, with D tentatively TRBD1 (6 bases). The germline V gene has CDR1 KGHSH and CDR2 LQKENI. There are 14 residues in the CDR3. The V and J ends lost 4 bases and 1 base respectively, with 10 bases between them.

CDR3 amino acids: CASSASGGGSDTQYF. CDR3 DNA: TGTGCCAGCAGCGCCAGCGGGGGGGGTTCAGATACGCAGTATTTT. The rearrangement joins TRBV7-8 to TRBJ2-3; 10 bases are a match to TRBD2. The V and J ends lost 5 bases and 4 bases, in that order; junction bases with no gene match: 6. Germline loops: CDR1 SGHVS, CDR2 FQNEAQ. There are 15 residues in the CDR3.

The chain uses TRBV15 and TRBJ1-2; tentative D call: TRBD1 (6 bases). The CDR3 loop spans 16 amino acids. Germline CDR1 reads LNHNV; CDR2 reads YYDKDF (reference sequence). V was shortened by 1 base and J by 2 bases, with 14 bases between the two germline ends. CDR3 sequence (DNA): TGTGCCACCAGCAGAGGCGGACAGCCTTTAAACTATGGCTACACCTTC. Encoded protein: CATSRGGQPLNYGYTF.

The chain carries TRBV19 and TRBJ1-6, with a possible D match to TRBD1 (6 bases). V lost 3 bases to trimming and J lost 6 bases, with 12 bases between them. The CDR3 covers 15 residues. Germline V gene data show CDR1 as LNHDA and CDR2 as SQIVND (reference sequence). The CDR3 here is CASSMGTPINSPLHF. DNA of the CDR3: TGTGCCAGTAGTATGGGGACACCCATTAATTCACCCCTCCACTTT.

The V call is TRBV6-2 or TRBV6-3, the J call TRBJ1-1; D perhaps matches TRBD1 (5 bases). V was trimmed by 4 bases and J by 5 bases, leaving 14 bases between them. The CDR3 contains 14 residues. From germline, CDR1 is MNHEY and CDR2 SVGEGT. CDR3 nucleotides: TGTGCCAGCAGTTCCGTGTACCGGGGGACTGAAGCTTTCTTT. The encoded protein is CASSSVYRGTEAFF.

This chain uses TRBV24-1 with TRBJ2-5; weak D call: TRBD1 (6 bases). The V end was cut by 9 bases, the J end by 5 bases, with 15 bases between. Germline V gene sequence: CDR1 KGHDR, CDR2 SFDVKD. The CDR3 runs to 13 residues. CDR3: CATRGPTGETQYF. CDR3 nucleotides: TGTGCCACCCGCGGGCCCACAGGGGAGACCCAGTACTTC.

Here the CDR3 DNA reads TGTGCCTGGAAACGAGACTCCTACGAGCAGTACTTC. Protein sequence: CAWKRDSYEQYF. The rearrangement links TRBV30 to TRBJ2-7; D is undetermined. This CDR3 has 12 amino acids. V was pared by 4 bases and J by 0 bases, with 7 bases between. From germline, CDR1 is GTSNPN and CDR2 SVGIG (reference sequence). Together with reference TRBV30 and TRBJ2-7, the CDR3 gives the full variable domain: SQTIHQWPATLVQPVGSPLSLECTVEGTSNPNLYWYRQAAGRGLQLLFYSVGIGQISSEVPQNLSASRPQDRQFILSSKKLLLSDSGFYLCAWKRDSYEQYFGPGTRLTVT.

The V and J genes are TRBV18 and TRBJ2-1; tentatively, D is TRBD2 (6 bases). Germline CDR1 and CDR2: KGHSH and LQKENI. V was pared by 8 bases and J by 7 bases, with 15 bases between. The CDR3 has 13 amino acids. CDR3 residues: CASGSSVGNEQFF. CDR3 sequence (DNA): TGTGCCAGCGGGTCTAGCGTGGGGAATGAGCAGTTCTTC.

The chain is built from TRBV11-2 and TRBJ1-2; D may be TRBD1 (5 bases). CDR1 is SGHAT, CDR2 FQNNGV, per germline. The CDR3 contains 16 residues. Trimming cost V 0 bases and J 2 bases, with 13 bases left between them. DNA for the CDR3: TGTGCCAGCAGCTTAGATCGCGGGGGGTTAAACTATGGCTACACCTTC. This codes for CASSLDRGGLNYGYTF.

The chain uses TRBV29-1 and TRBJ1-5; TRBD1 is a possible D gene (6 bases). There are 14 residues in the CDR3. Deletions cut 4 bases from V and 3 bases from J, with 13 bases between. Germline V lookup: CDR1 SQVTM, CDR2 ANQGSEA. The CDR3 DNA reads as TGCAGCGTTGCCGAGGGGGGGTCCAATCAGCCCCAGCATTTT. This encodes CSVAEGGSNQPQHF.

The chain recombines TRBV19 with TRBJ1-5; a possible D gene is TRBD1 (5 bases). With 3 bases removed from V and 5 bases from J, the gap between germline ends came to 17 bases. Germline V gene sequence: CDR1 LNHDA, CDR2 SQIVND (reference sequence). The CDR3 is 16 residues long. The CDR3 reads CASSIPPRAGHQPQHF. CDR3 nucleotides: TGTGCCAGTAGTATCCCTCCCAGGGCAGGCCATCAGCCCCAGCATTTT. The whole variable domain, filled in from reference TRBV19 and TRBJ1-5, reads DGGITQSPKYLFRKEGQNVTLSCEQNLNHDAMYWYRQDPGQGLRLIYYSQIVNDFQKGDIAEGYSVSREKKESFPLTVTSAQKNPTAFYLCASSIPPRAGHQPQHFGDGTRLSIL.